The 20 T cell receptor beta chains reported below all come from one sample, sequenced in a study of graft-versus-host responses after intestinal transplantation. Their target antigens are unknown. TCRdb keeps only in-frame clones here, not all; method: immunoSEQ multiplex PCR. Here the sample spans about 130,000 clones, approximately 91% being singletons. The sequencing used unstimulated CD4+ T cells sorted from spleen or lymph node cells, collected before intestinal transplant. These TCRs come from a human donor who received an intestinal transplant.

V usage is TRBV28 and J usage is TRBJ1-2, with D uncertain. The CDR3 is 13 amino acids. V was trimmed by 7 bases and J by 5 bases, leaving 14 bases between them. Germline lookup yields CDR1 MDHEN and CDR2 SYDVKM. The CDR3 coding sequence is TGTGCCAGCACCCTTGCGTTGGGGTATGGCTACACCTTC. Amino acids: CASTLALGYGYTF.

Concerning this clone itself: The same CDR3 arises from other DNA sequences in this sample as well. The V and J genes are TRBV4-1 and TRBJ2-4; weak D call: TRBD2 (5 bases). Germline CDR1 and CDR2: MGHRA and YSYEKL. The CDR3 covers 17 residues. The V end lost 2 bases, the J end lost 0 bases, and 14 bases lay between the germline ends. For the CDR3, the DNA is TGCGCCAGCAGCCAACCAGCGGTACAATTAGCCAAAAACATTCAGTACTTC. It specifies CASSQPAVQLAKNIQYF.

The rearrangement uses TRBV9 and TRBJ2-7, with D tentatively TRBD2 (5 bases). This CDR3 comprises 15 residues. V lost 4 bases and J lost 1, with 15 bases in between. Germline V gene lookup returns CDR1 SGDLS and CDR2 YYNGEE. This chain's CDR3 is CASSPQVRVSYEQYF. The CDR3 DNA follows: TGTGCCAGCAGCCCCCAGGTGAGGGTGTCCTACGAGCAGTACTTC.

CDR3 amino acids: CAWSAPGIGYTF. The CDR3 DNA is TGTGCCTGGAGTGCCCCAGGGATCGGCTACACCTTC. The V call is TRBV30, the J call TRBJ1-2, with D possibly matching TRBD1 (5 bases). Trimming took off 1 base at V and 8 bases at J, with 11 bases between the two ends. Germline assignment: CDR1 GTSNPN and CDR2 SVGIG (reference sequence). CDR3 length: 12 residues.

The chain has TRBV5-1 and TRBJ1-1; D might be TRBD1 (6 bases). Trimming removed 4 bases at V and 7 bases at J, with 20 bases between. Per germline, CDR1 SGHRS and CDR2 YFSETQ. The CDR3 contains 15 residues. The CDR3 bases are TGCGCCAGCAGCCTAAACAGGGAGGCGGGAGGTGAAGCTTTCTTT. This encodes CASSLNREAGGEAFF.

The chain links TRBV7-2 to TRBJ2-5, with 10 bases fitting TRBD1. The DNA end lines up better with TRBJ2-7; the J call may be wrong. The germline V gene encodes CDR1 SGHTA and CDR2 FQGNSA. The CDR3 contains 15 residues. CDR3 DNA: TGTGCCAGCAGCCCGGGACAGGGGTGGGACTACGAGCAGTACTTC. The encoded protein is CASSPGQGWDYEQYF.

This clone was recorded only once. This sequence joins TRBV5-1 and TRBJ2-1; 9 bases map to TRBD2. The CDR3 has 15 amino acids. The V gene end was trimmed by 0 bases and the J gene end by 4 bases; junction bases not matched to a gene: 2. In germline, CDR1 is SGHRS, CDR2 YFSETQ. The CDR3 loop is CASSLASGAYNEQFF. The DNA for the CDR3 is TGCGCCAGCAGCTTGGCTAGCGGGGCTTACAATGAGCAGTTCTTC.

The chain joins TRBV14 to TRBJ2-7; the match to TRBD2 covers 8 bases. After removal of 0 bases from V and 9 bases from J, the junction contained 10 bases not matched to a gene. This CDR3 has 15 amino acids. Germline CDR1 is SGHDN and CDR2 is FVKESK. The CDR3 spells CASSQETGGPYRQYF. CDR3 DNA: TGTGCCAGCAGCCAAGAGACGGGAGGGCCGTATAGGCAGTACTTC.

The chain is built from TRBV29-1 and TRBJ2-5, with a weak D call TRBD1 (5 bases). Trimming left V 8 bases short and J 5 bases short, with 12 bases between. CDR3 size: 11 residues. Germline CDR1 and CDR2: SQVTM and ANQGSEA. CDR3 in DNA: TGCAGCTATCAGTGGGGCGAGACCCAGTACTTC. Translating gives CSYQWGETQYF.

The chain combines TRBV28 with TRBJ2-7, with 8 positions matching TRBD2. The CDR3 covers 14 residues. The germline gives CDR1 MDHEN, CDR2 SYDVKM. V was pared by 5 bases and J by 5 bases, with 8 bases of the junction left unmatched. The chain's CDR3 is CASSLNGREDEQYF. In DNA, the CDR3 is TGTGCCAGCAGTCTCAACGGGAGGGAGGACGAGCAGTACTTC.

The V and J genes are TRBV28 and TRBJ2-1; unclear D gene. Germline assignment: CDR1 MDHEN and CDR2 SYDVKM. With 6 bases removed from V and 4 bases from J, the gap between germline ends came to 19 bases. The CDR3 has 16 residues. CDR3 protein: CASSLTPGLTYNEQFF. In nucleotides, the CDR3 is TGTGCCAGCAGCCTGACCCCCGGGCTAACTTACAATGAGCAGTTCTTC.

CDR3 DNA: TGCGCCAGCAGCCAAGAGGGTGGCGGGAGGGCCCTTAGCTCCTACAATGAGCAGTTCTTC. This codes for CASSQEGGGRALSSYNEQFF. The J gene is TRBJ2-1, the V gene TRBV4-1, with 9 bases that match TRBD2. CDR1 is MGHRA and CDR2 is YSYEKL in the germline V gene. The ends lost 0 bases at V and 0 bases at J; junction bases unmatched: 12. The CDR3 runs 20 residues.

CDR3 amino acids: CASGFITGGSYNEQFF. CDR3 DNA: TGTGCTAGTGGTTTTATAACAGGGGGCTCCTACAATGAGCAGTTCTTC. The chain couples TRBV12-5 to TRBJ2-1; TRBD1 agrees at 8 bases. Germline assignment: CDR1 LGHNT and CDR2 FRNRAP. V was clipped by 3 bases and J by 0 bases; unmatched bases: 4. This CDR3 comprises 16 residues.

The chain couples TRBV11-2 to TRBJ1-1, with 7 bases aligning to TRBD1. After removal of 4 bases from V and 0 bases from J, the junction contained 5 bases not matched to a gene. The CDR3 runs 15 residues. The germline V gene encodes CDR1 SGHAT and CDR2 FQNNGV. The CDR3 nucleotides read TGTGCCAGCAGCTCTAAGGGGGCCATGAACACTGAAGCTTTCTTT. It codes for CASSSKGAMNTEAFF.

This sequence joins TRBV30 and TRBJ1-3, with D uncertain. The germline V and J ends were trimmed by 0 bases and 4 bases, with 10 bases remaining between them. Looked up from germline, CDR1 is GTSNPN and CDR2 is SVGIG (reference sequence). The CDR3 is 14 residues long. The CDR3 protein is CAWSVPVRGNTIYF. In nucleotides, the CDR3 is TGTGCCTGGAGTGTACCGGTACGCGGAAACACCATATATTTT.

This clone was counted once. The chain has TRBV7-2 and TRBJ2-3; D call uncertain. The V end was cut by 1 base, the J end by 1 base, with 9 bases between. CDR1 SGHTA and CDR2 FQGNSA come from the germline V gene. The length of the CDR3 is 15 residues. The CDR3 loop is CASSLVRQGTDTQYF. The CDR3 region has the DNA TGTGCCAGCAGCTTAGTACGGCAGGGCACAGATACGCAGTATTTT.

The CDR3 DNA follows: TGTGCCAGCAGCGTAGAAGGCTACATGAACACTGAAGCTTTCTTT. Translating it yields CASSVEGYMNTEAFF. The V gene is TRBV9, the J gene TRBJ1-1; no clear D. The CDR3 is 15 amino acids. V was trimmed by 0 bases and J by 0 bases, leaving 9 bases between them. Germline V gene data show CDR1 as SGDLS and CDR2 as YYNGEE.

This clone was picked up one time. CDR3 nucleotides: TGTGCCAGCAGCTTAAGCGGGCAATCAAGCCAGACCCAGTACTTC. Translated: CASSLSGQSSQTQYF. V is TRBV7-3 and J is TRBJ2-5; D may be TRBD2 (5 bases). The CDR3 runs to 15 residues. Germline V gives CDR1 SGHTA, CDR2 FQGTGA. With 1 base removed from V and 6 bases from J, the gap between germline ends came to 15 bases.

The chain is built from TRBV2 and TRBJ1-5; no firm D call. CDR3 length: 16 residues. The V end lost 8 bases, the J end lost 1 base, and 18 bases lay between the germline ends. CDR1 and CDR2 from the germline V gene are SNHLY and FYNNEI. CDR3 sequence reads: CASRLQNIQSNQPQHF. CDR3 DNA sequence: TGTGCCAGCCGTCTGCAGAACATTCAGAGCAATCAGCCCCAGCATTTT.

CDR3 DNA sequence: TGTGCCACCAGCAGAGTACCCGGGATCGGGACAGGGGGTTACGAGCAGTACTTC. Its translation: CATSRVPGIGTGGYEQYF. The chain joins TRBV15 to TRBJ2-7, with 11 bases aligning to TRBD1. With V trimmed by 1 base and J by 4 bases, 12 bases remained unmatched. There are 18 residues in the CDR3. CDR1 and CDR2 from the germline V gene are LNHNV and YYDKDF (reference sequence).